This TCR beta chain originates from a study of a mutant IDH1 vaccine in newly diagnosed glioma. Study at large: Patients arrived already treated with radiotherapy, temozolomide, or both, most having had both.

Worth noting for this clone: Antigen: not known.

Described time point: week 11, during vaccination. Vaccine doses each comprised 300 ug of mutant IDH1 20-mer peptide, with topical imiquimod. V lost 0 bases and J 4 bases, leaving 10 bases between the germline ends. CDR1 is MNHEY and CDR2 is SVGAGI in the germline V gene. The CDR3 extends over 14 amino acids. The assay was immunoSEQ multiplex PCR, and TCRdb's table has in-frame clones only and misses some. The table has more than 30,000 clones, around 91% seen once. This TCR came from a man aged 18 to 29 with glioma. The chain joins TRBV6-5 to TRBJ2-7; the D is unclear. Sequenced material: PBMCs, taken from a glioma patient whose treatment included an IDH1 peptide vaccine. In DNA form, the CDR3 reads TGTGCCAGCAGTTACTCTTGGCAAGGGTACGAGCAGTACTTC. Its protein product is CASSYSWQGYEQYF.